The TCR beta chain described here comes from a study of T-cell memory formation after mild COVID-19. TCRdb recomputed calls from the 5' RACE reads with MiXCR, one row per CDR3 protein. The sample shows about 180,000 distinct CDR3 sequences, 16% of them seen only once. The germline V gene has CDR1 SGHVS and CDR2 FQNEAQ. V lost 5 bases and J lost 6; bases outside the gene matches: 13. This CDR3 has 15 residues. The chain joins TRBV7-8 to TRBJ2-7, with 7 nucleotides matching TRBD1. This TCR came from an adult woman who had mild COVID-19 (a few samples of this study predate the infection). Cell type and time point are not known. The sequencing input was PBMCs or a T cell subset sorted from them (not recorded which). The CDR3 DNA is TGTGCCAGCAGCCCTACCGAAACAGGGGTCGGCGAGCAGTACTTC. It specifies CASSPTETGVGEQYF.